These 17 T cell receptor beta chains share one sample of origin, sequenced in a study of CD8 T cells in Susac syndrome. The RNA input was roughly 0.45 to 1 ug, and it was reverse transcribed with random hexamers. TCRdb processed the immunoSEQ multiplex PCR reads anew with MiXCR; each CDR3 protein has one entry. The table shows more than 150,000 distinct CDR3 sequences, with about 95% occurring only once. The sequenced material came from CD8+ T cells from PBMCs. The receptors derive from a human donor with Susac syndrome.

The J gene is TRBJ1-1, the V gene TRBV9, with D hard to call. V shed 3 bases and J shed 0 bases, with 9 bases lying between them. The germline V gene encodes CDR1 SGDLS and CDR2 YYNGEE. The length of the CDR3 is 14 residues. CDR3 in amino acids: CASSAEGLNTEAFF. CDR3 sequence (DNA): TGTGCCAGCAGCGCAGAGGGCTTGAACACTGAAGCTTTCTTT.

The chain uses TRBV29-1 and TRBJ2-5, with a tentative D call TRBD2 (6 bases). Trimming took off 3 bases at V and 5 bases at J, with 10 bases between the two ends. The germline V gene has CDR1 SQVTM and CDR2 ANQGSEA. The CDR3 contains 12 residues. The CDR3 DNA sequence: TGCAGCGTTGATGATGGGGGGGAGACCCAGTACTTC. This encodes CSVDDGGETQYF.

The V and J genes are TRBV5-1 and TRBJ2-1; TRBD2 aligns across 11 bases. This CDR3 spans 17 amino acids. Losses at the gene ends were 0 bases for V and 7 bases for J; bases not matched to a gene: 9. The germline V gene has CDR1 SGHRS and CDR2 YFSETQ. CDR3 DNA: TGCGCCAGCAGCTTGGCTCGAGTAGCGGGGGGGCAAAATGAGCAGTTCTTC. It specifies CASSLARVAGGQNEQFF.

This chain joins TRBV19 and TRBJ1-1; D possibly corresponds to TRBD1 (6 bases). This CDR3 contains 16 residues. Germline V CDR1 and CDR2: LNHDA, SQIVND (reference sequence). V was trimmed by 5 bases and J by 1 base, leaving 17 bases between them. The CDR3 coding sequence is TGTGCCAGTAGTGGTGTTTTTCAGGGGACGAACACTGAAGCTTTCTTT. Amino acid sequence: CASSGVFQGTNTEAFF.

The V gene is TRBV23-1, the J gene TRBJ1-5; D is undetermined. TRBV23-1 is filed as an ORF, its function uncertain. V lost 8 bases to trimming and J lost 3 bases, with 17 bases between them. The CDR3 has 15 residues. CDR3 region: CASQVGEVNNQPQHF. The CDR3 region has the DNA TGCGCCAGCCAGGTTGGGGAGGTGAACAATCAGCCCCAGCATTTT.

This chain connects TRBV29-1 to TRBJ1-1; 9 bases match TRBD1. V lost 0 bases and J lost 4; bases outside the gene matches: 9. CDR1 is SQVTM and CDR2 is ANQGSEA in the germline V gene. The CDR3 runs to 16 residues. Here the CDR3 reads CSVEDEYRGLVTEAFF. The CDR3 DNA reads TGCAGCGTTGAAGATGAGTACAGGGGGCTTGTCACTGAAGCTTTCTTT.

The chain has TRBV20-1 and TRBJ2-5, with D hard to call. V was shortened by 6 bases and J by 6 bases, with 23 bases between the two germline ends. This CDR3 spans 15 amino acids. The germline V gene encodes CDR1 DFQATT and CDR2 SNEGSKA (reference sequence). The CDR3 DNA sequence: TGCAGTGCCCCGGCAGAACGACCGGGTGGAAAGACCCAGTACTTC. This sequence encodes CSAPAERPGGKTQYF.

The CDR3 region has the DNA TGTGCCAGCAGCTTAGGGGTGGTGAACACTGAAGCTTTCTTT. Its translation is CASSLGVVNTEAFF. The chain joins TRBV7-8 to TRBJ1-1; the D is unclear. The CDR3 totals 14 residues. CDR1 and CDR2 from the germline V gene are SGHVS and FQNEAQ. The V gene lost 1 base and the J gene lost 0 bases, with 6 bases spanning the gap.

This sequence joins TRBV13 and TRBJ1-1; unclear D gene. From germline, CDR1 is PRHDT and CDR2 FYEKMQ (reference sequence). The V and J ends lost 0 bases and 4 bases respectively, with 15 bases between them. CDR3 length: 16 amino acids. This CDR3 reads CASSLGPSSMGTEAFF. CDR3 DNA sequence: TGTGCCAGCAGCTTAGGCCCTTCTAGTATGGGCACTGAAGCTTTCTTT.

The chain employs TRBV5-1 and TRBJ2-1, with 9 positions matching TRBD2. Germline V CDR1 and CDR2: SGHRS, YFSETQ. The CDR3 loop spans 14 amino acids. Trimming removed 2 bases from V and 8 bases from J; junction bases left unmatched: 5. The DNA of the CDR3 is TGCGCCAGCAGCTTCGCGGGGGGGCCAGATGAGCAGTTCTTC. This translates into CASSFAGGPDEQFF.

The rearrangement uses TRBV4-1 and TRBJ1-1, with D possibly TRBD1 on 5 matching bases. CDR3 length: 16 residues. V shed 0 bases and J shed 0 bases, with 11 bases lying between them. Per the germline V gene, CDR1 is MGHRA and CDR2 is YSYEKL. CDR3 in amino acids: CASSQEDRQLNTEAFF. The CDR3 coding sequence is TGCGCCAGCAGCCAAGAGGATCGACAGTTGAACACTGAAGCTTTCTTT.

The count of this clonotype is one. This chain links TRBV29-1 with TRBJ1-2, with 7 bases matching TRBD1. In germline, CDR1 is SQVTM, CDR2 ANQGSEA. With V trimmed by 6 bases and J by 0 bases, 4 bases remained unmatched. The CDR3 length is 13 residues. This CDR3 is CSVGDSSNYGYTF. In nucleotides, the CDR3 is TGCAGCGTGGGGGACAGTTCTAACTATGGCTACACCTTC.

The rearrangement joins TRBV12-3 or TRBV12-4 to TRBJ2-7; 9 bases are a match to TRBD2. With V trimmed by 8 bases and J by 7 bases, 9 bases remained unmatched. The CDR3 totals 13 residues. The CDR3 DNA follows: TGTGCCAGCGGACCGGGACTAGCTGGGGAGCAGTACTTC. It translates to CASGPGLAGEQYF.

This chain links TRBV3-1 with TRBJ1-1; 10 bases align to TRBD1. CDR3 length: 15 amino acids. Trimming removed 4 bases from V and 4 bases from J; junction bases left unmatched: 6. The germline CDR1 and CDR2 sequences are LGHDT and YNNKEL (reference sequence). The CDR3 loop is CASSPYWTGGTEAFF. The CDR3 coding sequence is TGTGCCAGCAGCCCGTACTGGACAGGGGGCACTGAAGCTTTCTTT.

The genes are TRBV6-1 and TRBJ2-7, with 7 positions matching TRBD2. The germline V gene has CDR1 MNHNS and CDR2 SASEGT. The CDR3 runs to 13 residues. The V and J ends lost 4 bases and 5 bases, in that order; junction bases with no gene match: 5. CDR3: CASSVEAGDEQYF. The CDR3 nucleotides read TGTGCCAGCAGTGTAGAGGCGGGAGACGAGCAGTACTTC.

This chain joins TRBV7-9 and TRBJ1-4; D is uncertain. Germline assignment: CDR1 SEHNR and CDR2 FQNEAQ (reference sequence). Between the trimmed V and J ends, which lost 8 bases and 1 base, there was a span of 11 bases. The CDR3 consists of 14 residues. DNA of the CDR3: TGTGCCAGCGTCGCGGGAAAAACTAATGAAAAACTGTTTTTT. It codes for CASVAGKTNEKLFF.

The chain has TRBV28 and TRBJ2-4; possibly TRBD1 for D (6 bases). Trimming pared 8 bases from V and 5 bases from J, leaving 16 bases between. Germline V gene data show CDR1 as MDHEN and CDR2 as SYDVKM. This CDR3 spans 14 amino acids. The DNA of the CDR3 is TGTGCCAGCCTACCCGGGACACCCCAAAACATTCAGTACTTC. Its protein is CASLPGTPQNIQYF.